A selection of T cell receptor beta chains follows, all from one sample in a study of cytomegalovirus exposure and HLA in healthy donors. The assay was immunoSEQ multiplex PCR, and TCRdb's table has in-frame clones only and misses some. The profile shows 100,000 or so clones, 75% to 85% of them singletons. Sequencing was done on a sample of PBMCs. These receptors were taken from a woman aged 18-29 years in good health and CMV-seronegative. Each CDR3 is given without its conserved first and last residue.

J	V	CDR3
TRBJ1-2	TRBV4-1	ASRQEFTGGDNYGYT
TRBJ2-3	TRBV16	ASSQQGGDTQY
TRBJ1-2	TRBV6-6	ASSRRQGDLSGYT
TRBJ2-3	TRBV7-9	ASSTRLDADTQY
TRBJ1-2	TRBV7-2	ASSPDRNYGYT
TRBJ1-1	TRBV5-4	ASSLARNTEAF
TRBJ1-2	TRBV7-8	ASSLGQGNYGYT
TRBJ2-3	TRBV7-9	SSSLAGSADTQY
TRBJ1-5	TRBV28	ASSLLLWGEDQPQH
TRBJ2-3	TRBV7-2	ASSSLAGWDTQY
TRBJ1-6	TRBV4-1	ASTPASQGMGSPLH
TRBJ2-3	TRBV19	ASGSSGGYSTQY
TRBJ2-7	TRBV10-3	AISEAGRGTGESYEQY
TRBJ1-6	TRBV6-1	ASSEVEGANSPLH
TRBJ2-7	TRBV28	ASSLENDYSSSYEQY
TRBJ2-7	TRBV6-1	ASRGRGQTYEQY
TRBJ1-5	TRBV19	ASRFGLAGYQPQH
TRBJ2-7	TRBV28	ASSRTSGTRDRGQY
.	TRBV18	ASSPSTGHYEQY
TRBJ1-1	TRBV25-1	ASTRGPEAF
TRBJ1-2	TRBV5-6	ASSSTPGQNPYGYT
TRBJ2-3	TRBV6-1	ASSERALAGERADTQY
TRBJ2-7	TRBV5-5	ASSLIFSGDYEQY
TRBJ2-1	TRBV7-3	ASSHLVDTEQF
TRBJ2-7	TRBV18	ASSLRTEAYEQY
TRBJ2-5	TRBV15	ATSRATGAGAETQY
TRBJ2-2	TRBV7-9	ASSPSKGQGENTGELF
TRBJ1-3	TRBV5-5	ASSTGVSGNTIY
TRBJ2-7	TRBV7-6	ASSHGESGEQY
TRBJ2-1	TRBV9	ASSVVSRGSDEQF
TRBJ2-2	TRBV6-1	ASSLGQGDSGELF
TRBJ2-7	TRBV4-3	ASRQFQGWGYEQY
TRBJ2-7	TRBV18	ASSPRLSSYEQY
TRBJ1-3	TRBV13	ASSLHVSGGRNTIY
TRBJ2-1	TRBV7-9	ASSLLAGIDEQF
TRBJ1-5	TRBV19	ASSIQGDQPQH
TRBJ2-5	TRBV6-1	ASTSLVFEKTQY
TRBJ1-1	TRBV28	ASSIDRGVRGAF
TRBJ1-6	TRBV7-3	ASSSGQGNSPLH
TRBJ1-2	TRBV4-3	ASSLDGGGNYGYT
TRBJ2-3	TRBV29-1	SVELAGPLHTQY
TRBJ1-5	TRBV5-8	ASSLEGEGNQPQH
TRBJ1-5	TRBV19	ASSIGTGGGQPQH
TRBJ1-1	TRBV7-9	ASSSRAGNTEAF
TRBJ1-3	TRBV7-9	ASRPKTLSGNTIY
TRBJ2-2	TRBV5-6	ASSLGLAEITGELF
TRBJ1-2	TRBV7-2	ASSPGGTGSYGYT
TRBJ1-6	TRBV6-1	ASSVQGSSDNSPLH
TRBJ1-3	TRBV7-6	ASSSKQGIPGNTIY
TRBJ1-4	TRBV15	ATSRDRELPVGGKLF
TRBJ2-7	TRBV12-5	ASGLPPDRGGEQY